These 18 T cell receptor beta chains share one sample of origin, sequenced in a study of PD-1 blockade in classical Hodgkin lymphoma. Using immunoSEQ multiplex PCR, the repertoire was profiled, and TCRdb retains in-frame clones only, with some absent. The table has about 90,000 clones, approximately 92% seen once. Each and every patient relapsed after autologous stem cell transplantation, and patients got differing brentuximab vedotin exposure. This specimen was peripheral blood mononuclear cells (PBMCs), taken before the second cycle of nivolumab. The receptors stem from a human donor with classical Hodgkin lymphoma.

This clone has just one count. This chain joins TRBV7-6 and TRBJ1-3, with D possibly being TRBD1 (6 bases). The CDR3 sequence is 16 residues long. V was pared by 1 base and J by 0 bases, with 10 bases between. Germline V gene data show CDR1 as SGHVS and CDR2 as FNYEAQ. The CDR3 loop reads CASSLGQVDSGNTIYF. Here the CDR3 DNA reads TGTGCCAGCAGCTTAGGACAGGTCGACTCTGGAAACACCATATATTTT.

The DNA of the CDR3 is TGTGCCAGCAGTGACTTGAGCGGAACGGTTATTTACGAGCAGTACTTC. Amino acid sequence: CASSDLSGTVIYEQYF. V and J are TRBV2 and TRBJ2-7, with a possible D match to TRBD2 (5 bases). The CDR3 has 16 residues. V was shortened by 3 bases and J by 4 bases, with 19 bases between the two germline ends. Germline V gene data show CDR1 as SNHLY and CDR2 as FYNNEI. Drawing the rest from reference TRBV2 and TRBJ2-7, the complete variable domain is EPEVTQTPSHQVTQMGQEVILRCVPISNHLYFYWYRQILGQKVEFLVSFYNNEISEKSEIFDDQFSVERPDGSNFTLKIRSTKLEDSAMYFCASSDLSGTVIYEQYFGPGTRLTVT.

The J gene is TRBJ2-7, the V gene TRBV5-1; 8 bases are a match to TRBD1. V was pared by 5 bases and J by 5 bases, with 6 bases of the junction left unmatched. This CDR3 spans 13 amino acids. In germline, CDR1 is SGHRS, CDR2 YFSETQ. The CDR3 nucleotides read TGCGCCAGCAGACAGGGGGTCCTCCACGAGCAGTACTTC. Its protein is CASRQGVLHEQYF.

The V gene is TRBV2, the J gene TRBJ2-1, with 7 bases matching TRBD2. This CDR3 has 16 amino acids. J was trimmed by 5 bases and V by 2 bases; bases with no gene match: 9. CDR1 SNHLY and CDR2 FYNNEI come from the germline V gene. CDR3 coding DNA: TGTGCCAGCAGTGAATATAGTGGGAGGGCCCACAATGAGCAGTTCTTC. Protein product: CASSEYSGRAHNEQFF.

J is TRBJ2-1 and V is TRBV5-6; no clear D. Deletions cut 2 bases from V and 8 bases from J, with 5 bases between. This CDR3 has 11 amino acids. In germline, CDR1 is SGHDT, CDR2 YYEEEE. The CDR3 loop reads CASSFIDEQFF. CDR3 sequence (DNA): TGTGCCAGCAGCTTTATCGATGAGCAGTTCTTC.

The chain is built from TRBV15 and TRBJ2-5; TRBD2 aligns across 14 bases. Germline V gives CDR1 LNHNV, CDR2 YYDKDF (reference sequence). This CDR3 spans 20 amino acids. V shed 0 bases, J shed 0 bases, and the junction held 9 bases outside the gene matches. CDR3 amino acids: CATSRDPVTSGGVYQETQYF. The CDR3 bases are TGTGCCACCAGCAGAGATCCTGTGACTAGCGGGGGGGTGTACCAAGAGACCCAGTACTTC.

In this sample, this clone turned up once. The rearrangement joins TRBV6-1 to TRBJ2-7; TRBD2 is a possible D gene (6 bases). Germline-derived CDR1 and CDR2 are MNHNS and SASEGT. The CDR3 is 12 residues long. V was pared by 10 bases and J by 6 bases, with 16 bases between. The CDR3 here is CAIRGLTFEQYF. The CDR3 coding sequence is TGTGCCATCCGGGGACTTACCTTCGAGCAGTACTTC.

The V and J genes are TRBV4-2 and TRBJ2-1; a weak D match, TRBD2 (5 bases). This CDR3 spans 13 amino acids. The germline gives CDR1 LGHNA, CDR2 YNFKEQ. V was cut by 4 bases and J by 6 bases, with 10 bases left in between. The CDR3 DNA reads TGTGCCAGCAGCCGGCCGGGGTCCAATGAGCAGTTCTTC. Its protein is CASSRPGSNEQFF.

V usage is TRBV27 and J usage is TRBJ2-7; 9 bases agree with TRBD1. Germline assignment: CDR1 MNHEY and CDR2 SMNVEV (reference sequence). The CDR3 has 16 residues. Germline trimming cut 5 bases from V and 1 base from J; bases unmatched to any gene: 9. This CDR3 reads CASSRGTGGISYEQYF. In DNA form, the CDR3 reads TGTGCCAGCAGTCGGGGCACAGGGGGCATATCCTACGAGCAGTACTTC.

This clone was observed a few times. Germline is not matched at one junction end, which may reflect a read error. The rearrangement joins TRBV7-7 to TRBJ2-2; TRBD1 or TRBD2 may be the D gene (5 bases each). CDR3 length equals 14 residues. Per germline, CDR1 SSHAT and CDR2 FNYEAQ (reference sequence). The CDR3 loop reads CASSYGGNTGELFF. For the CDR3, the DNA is TGTGCTAGCAGCTATGGGGGAAACACCGGGGAGCTGTTTTTT.

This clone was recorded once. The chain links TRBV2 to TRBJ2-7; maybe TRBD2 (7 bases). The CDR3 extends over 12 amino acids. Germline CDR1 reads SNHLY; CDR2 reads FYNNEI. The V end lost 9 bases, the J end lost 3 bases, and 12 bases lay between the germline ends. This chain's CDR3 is CASGLGGYEQYF. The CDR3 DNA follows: TGTGCCAGTGGACTAGGGGGCTACGAGCAGTACTTC.

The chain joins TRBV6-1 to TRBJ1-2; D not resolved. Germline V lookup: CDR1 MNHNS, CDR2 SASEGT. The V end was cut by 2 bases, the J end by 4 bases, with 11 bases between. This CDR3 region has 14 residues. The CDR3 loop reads CASSETPGGYGYTF. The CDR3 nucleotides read TGTGCCAGCAGTGAAACCCCGGGTGGCTATGGCTACACCTTC.

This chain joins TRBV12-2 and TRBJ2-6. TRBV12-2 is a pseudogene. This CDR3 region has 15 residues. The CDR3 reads CASRLVLSGANVLTF. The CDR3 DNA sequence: TGTGCAAGTCGCTTAGTGCTCTCTGGGGCCAACGTCCTGACTTTC.

In nucleotides, the CDR3 is TGTGCCAGCAGTGAGCAGTACACCGGGGAGCTGTTTTTT. It is translated as CASSEQYTGELFF. The chain uses TRBV2 and TRBJ2-2; the D is unclear. The V gene lost 3 bases and the J gene lost 3 bases, with 5 bases spanning the gap. CDR1 is SNHLY, CDR2 FYNNEI, per germline. The CDR3 is 13 amino acids.

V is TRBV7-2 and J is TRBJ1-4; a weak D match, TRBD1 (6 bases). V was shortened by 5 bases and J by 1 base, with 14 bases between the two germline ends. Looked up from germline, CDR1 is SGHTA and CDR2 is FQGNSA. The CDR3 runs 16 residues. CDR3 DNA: TGTGCCAGCAGCATTTCAGGGGTTGGAACTAATGAAAAACTGTTTTTT. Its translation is CASSISGVGTNEKLFF. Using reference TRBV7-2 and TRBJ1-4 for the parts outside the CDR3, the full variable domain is GAGVSQSPSNKVTEKGKDVELRCDPISGHTALYWYRQSLGQGLEFLIYFQGNSAPDKSGLPSDRFSAERTGGSVSTLTIQRTQQEDSAVYLCASSISGVGTNEKLFFGSGTQLSVL.

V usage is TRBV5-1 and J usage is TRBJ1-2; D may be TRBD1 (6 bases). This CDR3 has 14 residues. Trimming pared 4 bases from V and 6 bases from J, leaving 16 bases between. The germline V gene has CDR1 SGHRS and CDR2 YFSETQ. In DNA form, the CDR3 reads TGCGCCAGCAGCCCCGGCGGACAGACGGATGGCTACACCTTC. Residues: CASSPGGQTDGYTF. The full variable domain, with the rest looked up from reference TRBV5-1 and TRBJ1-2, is KAGVTQTPRYLIKTRGQQVTLSCSPISGHRSVSWYQQTPGQGLQFLFEYFSETQRNKGNFPGRFSGRQFSNSRSEMNVSTLELGDSALYLCASSPGGQTDGYTFGSGTRLTVV.

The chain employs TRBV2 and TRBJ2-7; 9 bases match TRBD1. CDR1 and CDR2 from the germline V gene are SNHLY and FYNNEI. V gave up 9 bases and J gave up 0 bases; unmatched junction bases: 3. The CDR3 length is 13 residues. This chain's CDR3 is CARGTGSSYEQYF. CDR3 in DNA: TGTGCCAGAGGGACAGGGAGCTCCTACGAGCAGTACTTC.

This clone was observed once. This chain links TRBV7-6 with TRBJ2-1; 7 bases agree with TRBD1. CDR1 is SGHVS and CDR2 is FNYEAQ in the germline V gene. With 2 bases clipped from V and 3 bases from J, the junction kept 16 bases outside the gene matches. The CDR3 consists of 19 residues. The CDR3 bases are TGTGCCAGCAGCTTAAAGTTCTTAGTTGGGGACAGAGGCTACAATGAGCAGTTCTTC. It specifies CASSLKFLVGDRGYNEQFF.